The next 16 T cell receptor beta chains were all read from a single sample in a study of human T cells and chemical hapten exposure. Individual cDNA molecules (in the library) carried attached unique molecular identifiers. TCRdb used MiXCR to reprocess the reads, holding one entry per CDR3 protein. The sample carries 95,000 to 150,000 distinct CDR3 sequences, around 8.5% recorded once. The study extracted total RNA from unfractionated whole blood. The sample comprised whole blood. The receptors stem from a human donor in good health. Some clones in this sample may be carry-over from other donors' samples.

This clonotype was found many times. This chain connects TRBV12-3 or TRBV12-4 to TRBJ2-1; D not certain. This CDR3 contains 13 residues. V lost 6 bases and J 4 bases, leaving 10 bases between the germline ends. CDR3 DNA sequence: TGTGCCAGCAGCCAGGACGTTTACAATGAGCAGTTCTTC. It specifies CASSQDVYNEQFF.

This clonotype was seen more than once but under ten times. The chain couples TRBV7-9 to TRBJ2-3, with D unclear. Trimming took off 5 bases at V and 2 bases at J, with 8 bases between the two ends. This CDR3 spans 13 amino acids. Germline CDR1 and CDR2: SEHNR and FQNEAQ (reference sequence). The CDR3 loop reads CASSPRPTDTQYF. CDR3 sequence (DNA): TGTGCCAGCAGCCCCAGGCCCACAGATACGCAGTATTTT.

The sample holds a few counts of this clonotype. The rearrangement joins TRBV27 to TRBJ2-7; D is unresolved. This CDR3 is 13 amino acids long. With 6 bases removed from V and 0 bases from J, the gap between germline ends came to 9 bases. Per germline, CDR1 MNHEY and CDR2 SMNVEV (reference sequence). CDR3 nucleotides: TGTGCCAGCAGCCAAAGTGCCTCCTACGAGCAGTACTTC. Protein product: CASSQSASYEQYF.

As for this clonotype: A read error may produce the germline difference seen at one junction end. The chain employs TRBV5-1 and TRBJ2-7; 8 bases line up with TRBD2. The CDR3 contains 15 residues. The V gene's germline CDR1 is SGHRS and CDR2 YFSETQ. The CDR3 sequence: CASSLWREERYELYF. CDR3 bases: TGCGCCAGCAGCTTGTGGCGGGAGGAGAGGTACGAGCTGTACTTC.

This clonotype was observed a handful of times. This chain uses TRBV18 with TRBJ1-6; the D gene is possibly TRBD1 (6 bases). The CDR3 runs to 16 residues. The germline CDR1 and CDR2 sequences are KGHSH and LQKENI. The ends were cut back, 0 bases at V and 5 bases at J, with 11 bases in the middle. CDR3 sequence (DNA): TGTGCCAGCTCACCACCTCGGACAGAACATAATTCACCCCTCCACTTT. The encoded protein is CASSPPRTEHNSPLHF.

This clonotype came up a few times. CDR3 amino acids: CASSLATGKDQPQHF. The CDR3 DNA reads TGTGCCAGCAGCTTAGCGACAGGGAAGGATCAGCCCCAGCATTTT. The gene calls are TRBV7-8 and TRBJ1-5, with TRBD1 matching over 7 bases. V trimming: 0 bases; J trimming: 5 bases; junction bases outside the gene matches: 4. This CDR3 is 15 amino acids long. Germline V lookup: CDR1 SGHVS, CDR2 FQNEAQ.

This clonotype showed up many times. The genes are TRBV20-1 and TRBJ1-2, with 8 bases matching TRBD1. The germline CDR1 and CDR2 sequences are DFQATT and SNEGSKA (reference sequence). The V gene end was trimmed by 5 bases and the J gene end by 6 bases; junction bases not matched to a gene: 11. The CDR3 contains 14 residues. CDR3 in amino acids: CSAETGTGTNGYTF. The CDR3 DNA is TGCAGTGCTGAAACCGGGACAGGAACTAATGGCTACACCTTC.

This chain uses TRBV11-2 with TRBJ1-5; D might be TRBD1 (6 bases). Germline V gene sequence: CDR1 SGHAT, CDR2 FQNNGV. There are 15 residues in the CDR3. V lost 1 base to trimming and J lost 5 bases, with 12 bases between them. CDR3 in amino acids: CASSLGWSGDQPQHF. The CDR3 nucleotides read TGTGCCAGCAGCTTAGGATGGTCAGGGGATCAGCCCCAGCATTTT.

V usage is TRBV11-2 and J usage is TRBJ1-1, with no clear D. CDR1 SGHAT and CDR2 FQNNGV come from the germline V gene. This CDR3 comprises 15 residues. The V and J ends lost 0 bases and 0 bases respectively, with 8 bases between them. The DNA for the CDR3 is TGTGCCAGCAGCTTAGAACTCAGGATGAACACTGAAGCTTTCTTT. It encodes CASSLELRMNTEAFF.

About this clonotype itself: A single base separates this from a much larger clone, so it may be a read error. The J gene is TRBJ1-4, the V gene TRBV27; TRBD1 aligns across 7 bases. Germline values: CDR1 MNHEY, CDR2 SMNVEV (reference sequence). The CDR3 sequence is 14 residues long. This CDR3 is CASRSRGSYEKLVF. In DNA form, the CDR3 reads TGTGCCAGCAGGTCCAGGGGGTCTTATGAAAAACTGGTTTTT.

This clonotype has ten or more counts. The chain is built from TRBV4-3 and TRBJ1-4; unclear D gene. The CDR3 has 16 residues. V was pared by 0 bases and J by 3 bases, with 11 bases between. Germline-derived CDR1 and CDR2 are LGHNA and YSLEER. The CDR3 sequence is CASSQEGRAANEKLFF. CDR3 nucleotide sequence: TGCGCCAGCAGCCAAGAAGGCCGGGCCGCTAATGAAAAACTGTTTTTT.

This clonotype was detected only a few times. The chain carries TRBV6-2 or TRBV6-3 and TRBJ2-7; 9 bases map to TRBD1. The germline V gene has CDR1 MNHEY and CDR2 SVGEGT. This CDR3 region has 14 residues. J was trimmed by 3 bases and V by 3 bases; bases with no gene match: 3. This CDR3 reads CASSYRTGVYEQYF. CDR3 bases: TGTGCCAGCAGTTATCGGACAGGGGTCTACGAGCAGTACTTC.

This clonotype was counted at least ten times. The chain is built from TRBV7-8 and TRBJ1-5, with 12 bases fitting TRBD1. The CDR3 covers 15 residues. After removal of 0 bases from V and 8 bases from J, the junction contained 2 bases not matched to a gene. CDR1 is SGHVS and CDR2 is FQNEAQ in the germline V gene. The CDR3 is CASSLAGTGGEPQHF. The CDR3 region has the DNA TGTGCCAGCAGCTTAGCCGGGACAGGGGGCGAGCCCCAGCATTTT.

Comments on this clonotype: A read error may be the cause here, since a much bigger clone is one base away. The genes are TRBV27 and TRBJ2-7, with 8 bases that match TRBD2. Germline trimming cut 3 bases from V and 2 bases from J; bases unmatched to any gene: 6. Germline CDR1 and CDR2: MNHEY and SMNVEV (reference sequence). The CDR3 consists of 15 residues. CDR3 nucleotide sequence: TGTGCCAGCAGTTTTCGGGAGGGGGGAACCTACGAGCAGTACTTC. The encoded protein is CASSFREGGTYEQYF.

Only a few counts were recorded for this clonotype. The CDR3 is CASSLFRGLPLNEQFF. As DNA, the CDR3 is TGTGCCAGCAGCCTCTTTCGGGGTCTTCCCCTCAATGAGCAGTTCTTC. The chain joins TRBV27 to TRBJ2-1; D is perhaps TRBD2 (5 bases). The CDR3 loop spans 16 amino acids. The germline V gene has CDR1 MNHEY and CDR2 SMNVEV (reference sequence). Trimming shortened V by 6 bases and J by 6 bases, and 21 bases separated the two germline ends.

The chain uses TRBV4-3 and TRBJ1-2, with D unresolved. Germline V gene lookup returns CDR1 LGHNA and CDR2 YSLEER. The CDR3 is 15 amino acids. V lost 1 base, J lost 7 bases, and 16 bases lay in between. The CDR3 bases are TGCGCCAGCAGCCAAGTAGTGGGAGGTTCCCGTGGCTACACCTTC. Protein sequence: CASSQVVGGSRGYTF.